This T cell receptor beta chain was recorded in a study of post-analysis software for immune sequencing data. The wider study: The study covered relapsing-remitting, secondary progressive and progressive-relapsing courses of multiple sclerosis.

Study conclusions and caveats: Patients carried several TRBV segments more frequently than controls did, and TRBV5-6, TRBV5-1 and TRBV20-1 were among them.

A word on this clonotype: Antigen unknown.

Germline loops: CDR1 DFQATT, CDR2 SNEGSKA (reference sequence). V was pared by 7 bases and J by 8 bases, with 9 bases of the junction left unmatched. CDR3 length: 12 amino acids. Included in the TCR beta cDNA libraries were unique molecular identifiers. One entry per CDR3 protein results from TCRdb running MiXCR on the PCR reads. This table holds approximately 770,000 distinct CDR3 sequences, just over 45% found once. This receptor was identified in a girl aged 5 to 17 with multiple sclerosis. The chain has TRBV20-1 and TRBJ1-1; the match to TRBD1 covers 8 bases. Sequencing was done on a sample of blood. The CDR3: CSVRGGDREAFF. The CDR3 nucleotides are TGCAGTGTAAGAGGCGGGGACAGGGAAGCTTTCTTT.